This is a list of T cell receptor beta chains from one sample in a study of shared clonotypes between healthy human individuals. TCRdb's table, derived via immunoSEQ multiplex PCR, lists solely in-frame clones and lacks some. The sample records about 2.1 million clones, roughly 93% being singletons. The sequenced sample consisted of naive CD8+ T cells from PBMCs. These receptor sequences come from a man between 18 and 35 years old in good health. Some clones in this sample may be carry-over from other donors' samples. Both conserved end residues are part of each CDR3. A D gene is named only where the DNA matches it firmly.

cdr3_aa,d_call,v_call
CASREGRDYEQYF,-,TRBV6-1
CASGLVGPRTGELYGYTF,TRBD1,TRBV12-5
CASSPFLGGAYEQYF,-,TRBV7-8
CASSERGKETQYF,-,TRBV7-2
CASSQTSGRASSTDTQYF,TRBD2,TRBV5-5
CASSFPGGTVGELFF,TRBD2,TRBV27
CASSFSGSTYEQYF,TRBD2,TRBV11-2
CASSYTSRGQYNEQFF,-,TRBV7-9
CASSLFFQSGGYTF,-,TRBV27
CASSWGVGTTYEQYF,-,TRBV27
CASSLPGLAAQDTQYF,TRBD2,TRBV7-6
CASSLGGTIGEKLFF,-,TRBV7-9
CASSPSGGREKDGYTF,TRBD1,TRBV28
CASSLKDSYEQYF,-,TRBV13
CASSYGSGFGEKLFF,-,TRBV27
CASSWTAATNEKLFF,-,TRBV7-2
CAINSGSGRSTHEQFF,TRBD2,TRBV10-3
CASTPTLGDLLNTEAFF,-,TRBV28
CASSPQGAEAFF,-,TRBV13
CASSSTGLDTDTQYF,TRBD1,TRBV7-2
CASSSTFSSYEQYF,-,TRBV11-2
CASSGAGLWPYSNQPQHF,-,TRBV19
CASSYTEGDTEAFF,-,TRBV6-5
CASSSRQNYGYTF,-,TRBV7-2
CASSLAGGPREQFF,TRBD2,TRBV27
CASSQEDRVSYNEQFF,-,TRBV14
CASSLDENTEAFF,-,TRBV13
CASSLVLSRTDTQYF,-,TRBV7-6
CASSWTAILAKNIQYF,-,TRBV5-1
CASSLGLAGGPLNEQYF,TRBD2,TRBV11-3
CASSPDGVGTNEKLFF,-,TRBV9
CASVGGGPEAFF,-,TRBV27
CASRDGENTEAFF,-,TRBV7-9
CASSQDLFKGRSTGELFF,-,TRBV4-3
CALSGFRGNQPQHF,-,TRBV28
CASSLGESAGNTIYF,-,TRBV13
CASSLTLEEQYF,-,TRBV7-2
CASSLSRDTGELFF,-,TRBV27
CASSSVGGRSTGELFF,TRBD2,TRBV11-2
CASSLKTGTGFGATNEKLFF,TRBD1,TRBV7-8
CASSFGLAGGNEQFF,TRBD2,TRBV28
CASSRDYEQYF,-,TRBV5-5
CASSLAGWGDEQYF,-,TRBV5-6
CASSFGGGPDLLFF,TRBD1,TRBV28
CASSQDWREGPPDTQYF,TRBD2,TRBV4-1
CASSMREGDGYTF,-,TRBV5-1
CASRQGALYEQYF,-,TRBV21-1
CASSTSGTGMREQYF,TRBD1,TRBV7-9
CASSKGVGVNTDTQYF,-,TRBV21-1
CASSQDPSGRFNEQFF,TRBD2,TRBV4-2
CASSTYTGEQYF,-,TRBV19
CASSLSAGPYNEQFF,TRBD2,TRBV7-2
CASSSPTSGAYNEQFF,TRBD2,TRBV5-1
CASSYRRQALNQPQHF,-,TRBV19
CASSQDGLFGQGTGGMYEQYF,-,TRBV4-1
CSVEGEGARDEKLFF,TRBD1,TRBV29-1
CASSHPAGISYEQYF,-,TRBV28
CASSPPPLYSQGVNTEAFF,-,TRBV18
CASSAPTGDTQYF,-,TRBV27